This TCR beta chain is drawn from a study of radiation and T cells in renal cell carcinoma. Study results and limitations: No pretreatment tumor biopsies were available for baseline clonotypes.

Here immunoSEQ multiplex PCR was the method, and the copy in TCRdb shows in-frame clones only, minus some. The sample holds about 130,000 clones, around 83% seen once. This sample's time point: baseline pretreatment blood. Indicated treatment: 15 Gy SBRT to primary tumor, nephrectomy 4 weeks later. The CDR3 loop spans 15 amino acids. V was cut by 1 base and J by 3 bases, with 13 bases left in between. The germline CDR1 and CDR2 sequences are SGHRS and YFSETQ. On this clone: The antigen remains unidentified.

The sequenced sample was blood, obtained from a patient whose treatment included radiotherapy and nephrectomy. The rearrangement uses TRBV5-1 and TRBJ1-1; D may be TRBD1 (6 bases). The TCR sequence derives from a woman aged 55-70 years with renal cell carcinoma. The CDR3 loop reads CASSLSRAGDTEAFF. CDR3 in DNA: TGCGCCAGCAGCTTGTCGAGGGCAGGGGACACTGAAGCTTTCTTT. Drawing the rest from reference TRBV5-1 and TRBJ1-1, the complete variable domain is KAGVTQTPRYLIKTRGQQVTLSCSPISGHRSVSWYQQTPGQGLQFLFEYFSETQRNKGNFPGRFSGRQFSNSRSEMNVSTLELGDSALYLCASSLSRAGDTEAFFGQGTRLTVV.